The clone carrying this T cell receptor (beta chain) was seen more than once but under ten times. Its antigen remains unknown. Looked up from germline, CDR1 is MDHEN and CDR2 is SYDVKM. The CDR3 consists of 15 residues. V was trimmed by 2 bases and J by 2 bases, leaving 11 bases between them. TCRdb re-derived calls from the reads in MiXCR, one entry per CDR3 protein. The table shows approximately 110,000 distinct CDR3 sequences, with approximately 30% occurring only once. These data come from a study of T cell repertoires in cytomegalovirus infection. Study context: Public TCR beta signatures provided an indication of both CMV infection and a matching HLA type.

Study-wide results and caveats: HLA-C-restricted CMV clonotypes gave the most frequent clonotype in two of eight donors. Carriage of CMV together with the relevant HLA was identifiable through cumulative public TCR beta family frequency.

Sequenced material: CD8+ T cells from cultured PBMCs, taken from culture after CMV antigen stimulation. This sequence originates from a human donor in good health (CMV status not recorded). Some clones in this sample may be carry-over from other donors' samples. The chain carries TRBV28 and TRBJ2-3; maybe TRBD2 (6 bases). In DNA form, the CDR3 reads TGTGCCAGCAGTTTAATGGAGGGGAACACAGATACGCAGTATTTT. Protein: CASSLMEGNTDTQYF.